This passage covers 9 T cell receptor beta chains from one sample sequenced in a study of breast tumors, draining lymph nodes, adjacent tissues. Axillary draining lymph nodes of breast cancer patients supplied the node samples. TCRdb reanalysed the multiplex PCR reads using MiXCR and keeps one entry per CDR3 protein. The sample lists some 120,000 distinct CDR3 sequences, 21% seen once, with about 2.2% in the top ten. Sample: axillary lymph node tissue. These receptors all stem from a female donor with breast cancer. Some clones in this sample may be carry-over from other donors' samples.

In this sample, this clonotype turned up many times. The chain employs TRBV6-4 and TRBJ2-3; the D gene is possibly TRBD1 (5 bases). CDR1 and CDR2 from the germline V gene are MRHNA and SNTAGT. Deletions cut 3 bases from V and 4 bases from J, with 8 bases between. This CDR3 has 13 residues. CDR3 sequence (DNA): TGTGCCAGCAGTGAGCAGGGTGCAGATACGCAGTATTTT. Its protein is CASSEQGADTQYF.

This clonotype was recorded many times. J is TRBJ2-2 and V is TRBV19, with a tentative D call TRBD2 (5 bases). Germline loops: CDR1 LNHDA, CDR2 SQIVND (reference sequence). The CDR3 is 17 amino acids. With 1 base removed from V and 5 bases from J, the gap between germline ends came to 17 bases. Here the CDR3 DNA reads TGTGCCAGTAGTATAGTAGTAACAACTAGTGGTACCGGGGAGCTGTTTTTT. Translated: CASSIVVTTSGTGELFF.

As concerns this clonotype: Germline and junction disagree at one end, which may indicate a read error. The chain employs TRBV6-1 and TRBJ1-3, with D possibly matching TRBD1 (6 bases). Germline V gene lookup returns CDR1 MNHNS and CDR2 SASEGT. The CDR3 has 16 residues. The CDR3: CASSARDTYSGDTIYF. The CDR3 nucleotides are TGTGCCAGCAGTGCCCGGGACACTTACTCTGGAGACACCATATATTTT.

Ten or more counts support this clonotype. The chain couples TRBV5-1 to TRBJ1-4; D perhaps matches TRBD1 (5 bases). CDR3 length equals 13 residues. V was cut by 5 bases and J by 7 bases, with 12 bases left in between. CDR1 is SGHRS, CDR2 YFSETQ, per germline. The CDR3 loop is CASSMAGPEKLFF. CDR3 DNA sequence: TGCGCCAGCAGTATGGCAGGGCCTGAAAAACTGTTTTTT. The full variable domain, rest sourced from reference TRBV5-1 and TRBJ1-4, is KAGVTQTPRYLIKTRGQQVTLSCSPISGHRSVSWYQQTPGQGLQFLFEYFSETQRNKGNFPGRFSGRQFSNSRSEMNVSTLELGDSALYLCASSMAGPEKLFFGSGTQLSVL.

This clonotype has a single count. A read error may explain this, as a much larger clone is one base away. The rearrangement uses TRBV12-3 or TRBV12-4 and TRBJ2-5, with TRBD2 matching over 15 bases. The CDR3 is 15 residues long. The CDR3 sequence is CASRPGLAGGEAQYF. CDR3 nucleotides: TGTGCCAGCAGGCCGGGACTAGCGGGAGGAGAGGCCCAGTACTTC.

This clonotype was picked up many times. This sequence joins TRBV3-1 and TRBJ1-3; D remains ambiguous. Trimming left V 4 bases short and J 3 bases short, with 13 bases between. The germline V gene encodes CDR1 LGHDT and CDR2 YNNKEL (reference sequence). This CDR3 has 15 amino acids. Here the CDR3 DNA reads TGTGCCAGCAGCCGCGCCTCTGCATTTGGAAACACCATATATTTT. Encoded protein: CASSRASAFGNTIYF.

This clonotype was recorded many times. The chain is built from TRBV29-1 and TRBJ2-7, with 9 bases aligning to TRBD2. The V and J ends lost 2 bases and 3 bases, in that order; junction bases with no gene match: 5. Germline loops: CDR1 SQVTM, CDR2 ANQGSEA. The CDR3 spans 14 residues. CDR3 loop: CSVEIAGENYEQYF. The CDR3 DNA follows: TGCAGCGTTGAAATAGCGGGAGAAAACTACGAGCAGTACTTC.

In the case of this clonotype: A single base separates this from a much larger clone, so it may be a read error. The V gene is TRBV5-4, the J gene TRBJ2-3, with D unresolved. TRBJ1-5 explains the end of the DNA better; the J call may be wrong. The CDR3 consists of 16 residues. Germline V gene lookup returns CDR1 SGHNT and CDR2 YYREEE (reference sequence). The CDR3 loop is CASSSTTSGVTDTQHF. As DNA, the CDR3 is TGTGCCAGCAGCTCGACGACTAGCGGGGTCACGGATACGCAGCATTTT.

This clonotype was seen at least ten times. The V and J genes are TRBV7-9 and TRBJ2-3, with 9 bases identical to TRBD2. CDR3 size: 16 residues. The junction had 11 bases not matched to a gene; V was cut back by 5 bases and J by 5 bases. CDR1 and CDR2 (germline): SEHNR, FQNEAQ (reference sequence). This chain's CDR3 is CASSDNSGRHLDTQYF. Written as DNA, the CDR3 is TGTGCCAGCAGCGACAATAGCGGGAGACATTTAGATACGCAGTATTTT. The full variable domain, rest sourced from reference TRBV7-9 and TRBJ2-3, is DTGVSQNPRHKITKRGQNVTFRCDPISEHNRLYWYRQTLGQGPEFLTYFQNEAQLEKSRLLSDRFSAERPKGSFSTLEIQRTEQGDSAMYLCASSDNSGRHLDTQYFGPGTRLTVL.